The 2 T cell receptor beta chains below come from one sample, sequenced in a study of T-cell reconstitution after alpha-beta-depleted transplantation in children (dated by TCRdb to between 2015 and 2016). Libraries were constructed by PCR. Sequencing was carried out with an Illumina HiSeq 2500. TCR libraries were prepared with molecular barcoding, using unique molecular identifiers to normalize TCRbeta repertoire quantification. TCRdb reworked the public reads: Q25 trimming with fastp, MiXCR clone assembly, productive beta chains retained. Under each unique CDR3 protein, matching rows form one entry showing the most common genes and DNA. The sample data list about 540,000 distinct CDR3 sequences, and approximately 16% of these were observed just once. In total, the top ten clones hold approximately 3% of the sample. The input for sequencing was PBMCs from the stem cell graft donor, taken from the stem cell graft. All receptors come from a human donor who donated a stem cell graft to a child with acute lymphoblastic leukemia.

This chain links TRBV20-1 with TRBJ1-5; TRBD1 matches 7 bases. The CDR3 extends over 15 amino acids. V was pared by 6 bases and J by 8 bases, with 16 bases of the junction left unmatched. Germline CDR1 DFQATT, CDR2 SNEGSKA (reference sequence). The CDR3, as DNA: TGCAGTGCCACGTACGTCACGGACAGGACGGAGCCCCAGCATTTT. It codes for CSATYVTDRTEPQHF.

The rearrangement uses TRBV5-1 and TRBJ2-7; 7 nucleotides match TRBD2. CDR1 SGHRS and CDR2 YFSETQ come from the germline V gene. This CDR3 comprises 13 residues. Trimming cost V 4 bases and J 3 bases; bases outside gene matches: 4. The CDR3 DNA follows: TGCGCCAGCAGCACGACTAGCCTCTACGAGCAGTACTTC. This encodes CASSTTSLYEQYF.